These T cell receptor beta chains were read from a single sample in a study of OX40 agonist ivuxolimab in advanced cancers. This table comes from immunoSEQ multiplex PCR, and its TCRdb copy is limited to in-frame clones, with some not included. This sample has tens of thousands of clones, with 80% to 90% found just once. The sample was CD4+ or CD8+ T cells sorted from blood, taken in a trial of the OX40 agonist ivuxolimab. The origin of the receptors is an adult with an advanced solid tumor such as melanoma, head and neck, liver or kidney cancer. Both conserved end residues are part of each CDR3. A D gene is named only where the DNA matches it firmly. Some rows mark clone size as missing; the rest say once, few, many or name a class of expanded clone.

size,J,D,V,DNA,CDR3
.,TRBJ2-5,TRBD2,TRBV28,TGTGCCAGCAGGATGGGGGGGACCTTTGAGACCCAGTACTTC,CASRMGGTFETQYF
.,TRBJ2-7,TRBD2,TRBV5-4,TGTGCCAGCAATCGTAATAGCGGGGCCTACGAGCAGTACTTC,CASNRNSGAYEQYF
.,TRBJ2-6,.,TRBV11-3,TGTGCCAGCAGCTTAGTTTTGGGATCTGGGGCCAACGTCCTGACTTTC,CASSLVLGSGANVLTF
.,TRBJ2-1,TRBD1,TRBV9,TGTGCCAGCAGCGTAGTACCTGGGACAGGATCCTACAATGAGCAGTTCTTC,CASSVVPGTGSYNEQFF
.,TRBJ2-1,.,TRBV7-3,TGTGCCAGCAGCTTAGTAAGCGGGGAGCAGTTCTTC,CASSLVSGEQFF
once,TRBJ2-1,.,TRBV2,TGTGCCAGCAGAGGGGACGGGCCGTACAATGAGCAGTTCTTC,CASRGDGPYNEQFF
.,TRBJ2-1,.,TRBV2,TGTGCCGGAACAGCGGTCTCGGATAATGAGCAGTTCTTC,CAGTAVSDNEQFF
few,TRBJ2-1,.,TRBV11-1,TGTGCCAGCAGCAAACAGGTAAACAATGAGCAGTTCTTC,CASSKQVNNEQFF
.,TRBJ2-2,TRBD1,TRBV30,TGTGCCTGGAGTGTGACAGGGACCGGGGAGCTGTTTTTT,CAWSVTGTGELFF
.,TRBJ2-1,TRBD2,TRBV29-1,TGCAGCGCCCGCGGGACTACTTACAATGAGCAGTTCTTC,CSARGTTYNEQFF
.,TRBJ2-7,TRBD2,TRBV18,TGTGCCAGCTCAGCCCCACTAGCGGGTGTAGACGAGCAGTACTTC,CASSAPLAGVDEQYF
.,TRBJ2-1,TRBD2,TRBV9,TGTGCCAGCAGCGTAGCTACGGGGACTAGCGGGACGAATGAGCAGTTCTTC,CASSVATGTSGTNEQFF
.,TRBJ2-1,TRBD1,TRBV7-7,TGTGCTAGCAGTTTGACAGGGCTAAGGGATGAGCAGTTCTTC,CASSLTGLRDEQFF
.,TRBJ2-3,.,TRBV9,TGTGCCAGCAGCGCAAGGGGGGGGCGACTACCCACAGATACGCAGTATTTT,CASSARGGRLPTDTQYF
.,TRBJ2-3,TRBD2,TRBV10-3,TGTGCCATCAGTGGGCGGACTAGCGCGCCCACAGATACGCAGTATTTT,CAISGRTSAPTDTQYF
once,TRBJ1-2,.,TRBV27,TGTGCCAGCAGTTTGGGGCAGGGAAACCCTGGCTACACCTTC,CASSLGQGNPGYTF
once,TRBJ1-2,.,TRBV19,TGTGCCAGTAGTACCTTGGACGCAAACTATGGCTACACCTTC,CASSTLDANYGYTF
.,TRBJ1-4,.,TRBV6-5,TGTGCCAGCAGTTACTCGACAGGACCGGGAGAAAAACTGTTTTTT,CASSYSTGPGEKLFF
.,TRBJ2-7,TRBD1,TRBV9,TGTGCCAGCAGCGTGGGACAGGGCGCCTACGAGCAGTACTTC,CASSVGQGAYEQYF
.,TRBJ2-5,.,TRBV7-2,TGTGCCAGCAGCTCCACGCCACTAACCCAGTACTTC,CASSSTPLTQYF
.,TRBJ2-3,TRBD2,TRBV11-3,TGTGCCAGCAGCTTCCTAGCGGGAGTATCGGATACGCAGTATTTT,CASSFLAGVSDTQYF
.,TRBJ2-2,.,TRBV19,TGTGCCAGTAGTATCCCCGGGTCCGGGGAGCTGTTTTTT,CASSIPGSGELFF
.,TRBJ2-1,.,TRBV19,TGTGCCACGGCCCGGGAGCGAGGGGGCAGTGAGCAGTTCTTC,CATARERGGSEQFF
.,TRBJ2-5,TRBD1,TRBV7-9,TGTGCCAGCAGCCCGACAGGGTATCAAGAGACCCAGTACTTC,CASSPTGYQETQYF
.,TRBJ2-5,.,TRBV7-3,TGTGCCAGCAGCTTATCTGGTCTGAACCAAGAGACCCAGTACTTC,CASSLSGLNQETQYF
.,TRBJ1-2,TRBD1,TRBV5-1,TGCGCCAGCAGCTTCGGACAGGACTATGGCTACACCTTC,CASSFGQDYGYTF
.,TRBJ1-1,.,TRBV29-1,TGCAGCGTTCAGAGACAGGCGAACACTGAAGCTTTCTTT,CSVQRQANTEAFF
.,TRBJ2-7,.,TRBV5-1,TGCGCCAGCAGCTTGATCCCCCAGGTTTACGAGCAGTACTTC,CASSLIPQVYEQYF
once,TRBJ2-5,.,TRBV30,TGTGCCTGGAGTGTAGGTGGGGGGATGGAGACCCAGTACTTC,CAWSVGGGMETQYF